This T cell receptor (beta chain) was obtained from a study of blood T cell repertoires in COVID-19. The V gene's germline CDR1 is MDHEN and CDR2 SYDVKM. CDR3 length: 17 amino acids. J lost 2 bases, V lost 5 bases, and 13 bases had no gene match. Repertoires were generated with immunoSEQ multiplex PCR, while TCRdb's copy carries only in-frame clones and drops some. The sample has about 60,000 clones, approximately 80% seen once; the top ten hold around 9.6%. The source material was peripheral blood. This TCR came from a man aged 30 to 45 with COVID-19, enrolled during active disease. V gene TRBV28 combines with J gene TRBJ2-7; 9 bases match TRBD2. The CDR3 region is CASSDPGLAQFTYEQYF. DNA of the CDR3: TGTGCCAGCAGTGACCCGGGACTAGCTCAATTTACCTACGAGCAGTACTTC. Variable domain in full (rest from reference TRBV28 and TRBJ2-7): DVKVTQSSRYLVKRTGEKVFLECVQDMDHENMFWYRQDPGLGLRLIYFSYDVKMKEKGDIPEGYSVSREKKERFSLILESASTNQTSMYLCASSDPGLAQFTYEQYFGPGTRLTVT.